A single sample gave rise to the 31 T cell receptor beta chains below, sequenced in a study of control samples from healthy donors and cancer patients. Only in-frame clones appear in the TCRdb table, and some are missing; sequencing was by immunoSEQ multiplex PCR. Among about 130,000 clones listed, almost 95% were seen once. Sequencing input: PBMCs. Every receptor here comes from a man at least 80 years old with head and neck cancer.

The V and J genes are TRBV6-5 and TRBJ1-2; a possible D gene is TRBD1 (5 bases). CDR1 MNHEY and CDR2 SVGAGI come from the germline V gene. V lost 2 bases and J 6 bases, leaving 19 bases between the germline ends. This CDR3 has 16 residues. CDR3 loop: CASSYNSKGTPHGYTF. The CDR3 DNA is TGTGCCAGCAGTTACAATAGTAAGGGGACCCCCCATGGCTACACCTTC.

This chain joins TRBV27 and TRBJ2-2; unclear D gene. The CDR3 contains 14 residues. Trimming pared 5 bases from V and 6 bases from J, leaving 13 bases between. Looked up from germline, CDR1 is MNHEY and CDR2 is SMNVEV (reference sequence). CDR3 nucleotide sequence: TGTGCCAGCAGTCCCAGGACCTCCGCCGGGGAGCTGTTTTTT. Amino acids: CASSPRTSAGELFF.

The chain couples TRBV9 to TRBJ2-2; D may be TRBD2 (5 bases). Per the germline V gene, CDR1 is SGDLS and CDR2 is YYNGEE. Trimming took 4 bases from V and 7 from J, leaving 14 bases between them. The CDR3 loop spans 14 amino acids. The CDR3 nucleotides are TGTGCCAGCAGCCCGGCTGGGAGTCTCGGGGAGCTGTTTTTT. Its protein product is CASSPAGSLGELFF. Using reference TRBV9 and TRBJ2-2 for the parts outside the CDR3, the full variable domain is DSGVTQTPKHLITATGQRVTLRCSPRSGDLSVYWYQQSLDQGLQFLIQYYNGEERAKGNILERFSAQQFPDLHSELNLSSLELGDSALYFCASSPAGSLGELFFGEGSRLTVL.

As DNA, the CDR3 is TGTGCCACCAGTGCTGGAGGGCGGGGGGGTCCTTTGGAGACCCAGTACTTC. Protein product: CATSAGGRGGPLETQYF. The chain is built from TRBV24-1 and TRBJ2-5, with 9 positions matching TRBD2. The germline V gene encodes CDR1 KGHDR and CDR2 SFDVKD. CDR3 size: 17 residues. Germline trimming cut 5 bases from V and 5 bases from J; bases unmatched to any gene: 14.

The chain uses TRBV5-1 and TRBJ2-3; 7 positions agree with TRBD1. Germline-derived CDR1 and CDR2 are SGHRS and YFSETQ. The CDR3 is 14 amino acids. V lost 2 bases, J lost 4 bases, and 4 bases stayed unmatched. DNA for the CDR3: TGCGCCAGCAGCTTCGACAGGGCTCCAGATACGCAGTATTTT. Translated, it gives CASSFDRAPDTQYF.

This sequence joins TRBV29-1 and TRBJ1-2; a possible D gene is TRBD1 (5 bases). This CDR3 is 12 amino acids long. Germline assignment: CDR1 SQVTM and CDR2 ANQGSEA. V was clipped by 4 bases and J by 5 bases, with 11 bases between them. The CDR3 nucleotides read TGCAGCGTTGCAGAGACAGCTTATGGCTACACCTTC. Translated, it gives CSVAETAYGYTF.

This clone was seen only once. CDR3: CASSLGATVGLGSPLHF. The CDR3 DNA sequence: TGTGCCAGCAGCTTAGGCGCCACCGTAGGGTTAGGCTCACCCCTCCACTTT. The J gene is TRBJ1-6, the V gene TRBV11-2, with D hard to call. Germline loops: CDR1 SGHAT, CDR2 FQNNGV. There are 17 residues in the CDR3. V lost 1 base and J lost 10, with 20 bases in between. Looking up the rest from reference TRBV11-2 and TRBJ1-6 gives the full variable domain: EAGVAQSPRYKIIEKRQSVAFWCNPISGHATLYWYQQILGQGPKLLIQFQNNGVVDDSQLPKDRFSAERLKGVDSTLKIQPAKLEDSAVYLCASSLGATVGLGSPLHFGNGTRLTVT.

CDR3: CSGRAGNTIYF. The DNA of the CDR3 is TGCAGCGGAAGGGCTGGAAACACCATATATTTT. J is TRBJ1-3 and V is TRBV29-1; D not resolved. The germline V and J ends were trimmed by 7 bases and 2 bases, with 6 bases remaining between them. The CDR3 totals 11 residues. The germline CDR1 and CDR2 sequences are SQVTM and ANQGSEA.

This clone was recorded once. As DNA, the CDR3 is TGTGCCAGCAGCTTCCTTGGACACCTGAACACTGAAGCTTTCTTT. This translates into CASSFLGHLNTEAFF. V and J are TRBV7-9 and TRBJ1-1; the D gene is possibly TRBD1 (5 bases). V was cut by 3 bases and J by 0 bases, with 11 bases left in between. The V gene's germline CDR1 is SEHNR and CDR2 FQNEAQ (reference sequence). The CDR3 has 15 residues.

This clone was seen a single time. The CDR3 nucleotides are TGCGCCAGCAGCCCAACTCCACGGGCCCCCTACGAGCAGTACTTC. Translated: CASSPTPRAPYEQYF. The V and J genes are TRBV4-1 and TRBJ2-7, with D hard to call. Germline V gene lookup returns CDR1 MGHRA and CDR2 YSYEKL. Trimming shortened V by 4 bases and J by 2 bases, and 15 bases separated the two germline ends. The CDR3 runs to 15 residues.

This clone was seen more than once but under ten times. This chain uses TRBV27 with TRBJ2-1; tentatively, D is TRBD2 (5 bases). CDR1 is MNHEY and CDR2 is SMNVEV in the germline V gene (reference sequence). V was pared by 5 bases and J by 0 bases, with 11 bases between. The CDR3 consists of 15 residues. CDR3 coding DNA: TGTGCCAGCAGTGCCTTAGCGAGCTCCTACAATGAGCAGTTCTTC. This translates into CASSALASSYNEQFF.

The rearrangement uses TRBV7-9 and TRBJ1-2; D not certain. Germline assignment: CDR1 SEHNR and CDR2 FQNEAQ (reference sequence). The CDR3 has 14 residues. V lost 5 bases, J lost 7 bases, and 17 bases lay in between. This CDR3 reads CASSQGTPPGGYTF. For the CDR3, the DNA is TGTGCCAGCAGCCAAGGTACCCCCCCTGGTGGCTACACCTTC.

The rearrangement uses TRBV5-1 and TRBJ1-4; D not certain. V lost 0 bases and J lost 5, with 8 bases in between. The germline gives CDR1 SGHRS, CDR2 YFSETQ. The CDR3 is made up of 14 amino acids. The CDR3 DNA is TGCGCCAGCAGCTTGGCAGGCCGAAATGAAAAACTGTTTTTT. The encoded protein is CASSLAGRNEKLFF. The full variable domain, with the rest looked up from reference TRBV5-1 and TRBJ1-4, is KAGVTQTPRYLIKTRGQQVTLSCSPISGHRSVSWYQQTPGQGLQFLFEYFSETQRNKGNFPGRFSGRQFSNSRSEMNVSTLELGDSALYLCASSLAGRNEKLFFGSGTQLSVL.

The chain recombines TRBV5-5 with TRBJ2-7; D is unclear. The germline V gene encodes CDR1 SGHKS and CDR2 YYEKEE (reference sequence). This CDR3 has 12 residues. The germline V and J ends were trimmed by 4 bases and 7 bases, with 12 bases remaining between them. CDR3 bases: TGTGCCAGCAGCCTGGGCTTGGGAGAGCAGTACTTC. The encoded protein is CASSLGLGEQYF.

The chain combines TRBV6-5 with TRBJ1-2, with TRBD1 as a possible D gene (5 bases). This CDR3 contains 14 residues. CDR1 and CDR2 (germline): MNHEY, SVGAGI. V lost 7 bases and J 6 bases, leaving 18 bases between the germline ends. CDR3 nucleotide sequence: TGTGCCAGCACCTACGGGGGGATCTCTAATGGCTACACCTTC. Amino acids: CASTYGGISNGYTF.

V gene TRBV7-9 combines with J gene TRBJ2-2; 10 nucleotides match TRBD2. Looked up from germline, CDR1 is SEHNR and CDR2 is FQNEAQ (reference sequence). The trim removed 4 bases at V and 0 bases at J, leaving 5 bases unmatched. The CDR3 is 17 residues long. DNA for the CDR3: TGTGCCAGCAGCTCGACTCTAGCGGGGGCGAACACCGGGGAGCTGTTTTTT. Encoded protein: CASSSTLAGANTGELFF.

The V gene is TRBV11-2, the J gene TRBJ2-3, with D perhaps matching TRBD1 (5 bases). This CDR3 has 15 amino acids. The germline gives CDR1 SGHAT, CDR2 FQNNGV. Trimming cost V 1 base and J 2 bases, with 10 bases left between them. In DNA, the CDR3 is TGTGCCAGCAGCTTAGGGAACAGGCTCACAGATACGCAGTATTTT. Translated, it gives CASSLGNRLTDTQYF.

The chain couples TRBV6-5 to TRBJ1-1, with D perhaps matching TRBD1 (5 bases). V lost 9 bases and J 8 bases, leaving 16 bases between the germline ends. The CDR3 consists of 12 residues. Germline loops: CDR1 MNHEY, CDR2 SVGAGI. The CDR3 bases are TGTGCCAGTATGCGCGGGGGACGAGAAGCTTTCTTT. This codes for CASMRGGREAFF.

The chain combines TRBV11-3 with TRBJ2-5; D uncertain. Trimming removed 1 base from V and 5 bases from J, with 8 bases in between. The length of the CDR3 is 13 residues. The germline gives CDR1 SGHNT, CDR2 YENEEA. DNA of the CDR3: TGTGCCAGCAGCTTAGGGGTCCTTGAGACCCAGTACTTC. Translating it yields CASSLGVLETQYF. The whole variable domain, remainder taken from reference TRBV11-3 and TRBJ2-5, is EAGVVQSPRYKIIEKKQPVAFWCNPISGHNTLYWYLQNLGQGPELLIRYENEEAVDDSQLPKDRFSAERLKGVDSTLKIQPAELGDSAVYLCASSLGVLETQYFGPGTRLLVL.

The DNA of the CDR3 is TGTGCCTGGAGTGTACAGGGGGCAGGGGAGCAGTACTTC. This codes for CAWSVQGAGEQYF. The genes are TRBV30 and TRBJ2-7; 9 bases map to TRBD1. There are 13 residues in the CDR3. With V trimmed by 0 bases and J by 7 bases, 4 bases remained unmatched. Germline V gene sequence: CDR1 GTSNPN, CDR2 SVGIG (reference sequence).

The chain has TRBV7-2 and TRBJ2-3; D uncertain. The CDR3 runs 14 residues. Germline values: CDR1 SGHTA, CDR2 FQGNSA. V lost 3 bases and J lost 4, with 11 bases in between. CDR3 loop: CASSFPTGPDTQYF. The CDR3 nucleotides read TGTGCCAGCAGCTTCCCGACCGGACCAGATACGCAGTATTTT.

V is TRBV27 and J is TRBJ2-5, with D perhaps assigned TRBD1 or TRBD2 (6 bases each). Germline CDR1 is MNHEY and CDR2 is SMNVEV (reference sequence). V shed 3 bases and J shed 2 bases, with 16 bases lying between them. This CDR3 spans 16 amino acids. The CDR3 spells CASSFLAGGGQETQYF. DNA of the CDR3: TGTGCCAGCAGTTTCTTAGCCGGAGGGGGGCAAGAGACCCAGTACTTC.

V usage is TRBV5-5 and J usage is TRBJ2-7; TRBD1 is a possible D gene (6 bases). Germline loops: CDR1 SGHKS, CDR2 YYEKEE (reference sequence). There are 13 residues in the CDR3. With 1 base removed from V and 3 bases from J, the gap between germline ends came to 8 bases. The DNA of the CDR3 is TGTGCCAGCAGCTTGAACAGGGTCTACGAGCAGTACTTC. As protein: CASSLNRVYEQYF.

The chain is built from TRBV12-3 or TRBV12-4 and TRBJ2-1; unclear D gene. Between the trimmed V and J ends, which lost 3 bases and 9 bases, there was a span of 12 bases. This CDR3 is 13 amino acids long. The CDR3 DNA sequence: TGTGCCAGCAGTTTGGCAGGATTCGGTGAGCAGTTCTTC. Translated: CASSLAGFGEQFF.

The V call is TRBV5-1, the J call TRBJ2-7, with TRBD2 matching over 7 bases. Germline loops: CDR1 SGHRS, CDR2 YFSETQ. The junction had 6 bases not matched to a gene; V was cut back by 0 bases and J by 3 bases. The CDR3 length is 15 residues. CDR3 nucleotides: TGCGCCAGCAGCTTGGGGGCTAGCGGTAACTACGAGCAGTACTTC. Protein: CASSLGASGNYEQYF.

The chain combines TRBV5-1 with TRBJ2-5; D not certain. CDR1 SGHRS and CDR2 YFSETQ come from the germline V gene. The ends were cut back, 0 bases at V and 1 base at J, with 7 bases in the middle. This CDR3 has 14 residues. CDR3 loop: CASSLGGGQETQYF. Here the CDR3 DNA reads TGCGCCAGCAGCTTGGGCGGCGGCCAAGAGACCCAGTACTTC.

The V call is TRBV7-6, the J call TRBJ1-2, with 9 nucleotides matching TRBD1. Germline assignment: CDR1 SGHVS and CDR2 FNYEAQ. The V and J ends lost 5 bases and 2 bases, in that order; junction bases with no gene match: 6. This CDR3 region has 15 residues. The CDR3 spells CASSQGQGVNYGYTF. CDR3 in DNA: TGTGCCAGCAGCCAGGGACAGGGTGTAAACTATGGCTACACCTTC.

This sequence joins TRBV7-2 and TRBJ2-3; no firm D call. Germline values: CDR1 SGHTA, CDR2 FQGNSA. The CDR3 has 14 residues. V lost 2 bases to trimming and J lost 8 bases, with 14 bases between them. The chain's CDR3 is CASSLTSSLGTQYF. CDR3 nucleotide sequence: TGTGCCAGCAGCTTAACAAGCTCATTGGGTACGCAGTATTTT. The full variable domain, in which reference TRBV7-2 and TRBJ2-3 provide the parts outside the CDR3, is GAGVSQSPSNKVTEKGKDVELRCDPISGHTALYWYRQSLGQGLEFLIYFQGNSAPDKSGLPSDRFSAERTGGSVSTLTIQRTQQEDSAVYLCASSLTSSLGTQYFGPGTRLTVL.

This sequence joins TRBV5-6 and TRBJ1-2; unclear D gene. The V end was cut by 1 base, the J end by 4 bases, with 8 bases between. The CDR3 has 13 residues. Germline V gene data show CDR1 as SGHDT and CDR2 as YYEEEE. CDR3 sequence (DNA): TGTGCCAGCAGCTTGACTGACCGCTATGGCTACACCTTC. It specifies CASSLTDRYGYTF. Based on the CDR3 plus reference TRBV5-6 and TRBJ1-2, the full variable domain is DAGVTQSPTHLIKTRGQQVTLRCSPKSGHDTVSWYQQALGQGPQFIFQYYEEEERQRGNFPDRFSGHQFPNYSSELNVNALLLGDSALYLCASSLTDRYGYTFGSGTRLTVV.

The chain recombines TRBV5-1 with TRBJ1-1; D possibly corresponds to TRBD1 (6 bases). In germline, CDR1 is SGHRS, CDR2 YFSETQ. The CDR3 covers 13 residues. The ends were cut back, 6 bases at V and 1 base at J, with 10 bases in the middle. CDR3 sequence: CASTTQGNTEAFF. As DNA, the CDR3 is TGCGCCAGCACAACACAGGGGAACACTGAAGCTTTCTTT. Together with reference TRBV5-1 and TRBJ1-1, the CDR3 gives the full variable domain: KAGVTQTPRYLIKTRGQQVTLSCSPISGHRSVSWYQQTPGQGLQFLFEYFSETQRNKGNFPGRFSGRQFSNSRSEMNVSTLELGDSALYLCASTTQGNTEAFFGQGTRLTVV.

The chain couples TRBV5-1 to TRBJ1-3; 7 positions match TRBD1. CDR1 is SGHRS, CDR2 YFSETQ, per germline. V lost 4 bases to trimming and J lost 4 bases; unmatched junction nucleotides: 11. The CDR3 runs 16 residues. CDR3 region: CASSPTTGDQGNTIYF. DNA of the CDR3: TGCGCCAGCAGCCCGACTACAGGGGACCAAGGAAACACCATATATTTT. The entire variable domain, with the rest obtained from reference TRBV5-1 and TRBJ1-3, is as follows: KAGVTQTPRYLIKTRGQQVTLSCSPISGHRSVSWYQQTPGQGLQFLFEYFSETQRNKGNFPGRFSGRQFSNSRSEMNVSTLELGDSALYLCASSPTTGDQGNTIYFGEGSWLTVV.